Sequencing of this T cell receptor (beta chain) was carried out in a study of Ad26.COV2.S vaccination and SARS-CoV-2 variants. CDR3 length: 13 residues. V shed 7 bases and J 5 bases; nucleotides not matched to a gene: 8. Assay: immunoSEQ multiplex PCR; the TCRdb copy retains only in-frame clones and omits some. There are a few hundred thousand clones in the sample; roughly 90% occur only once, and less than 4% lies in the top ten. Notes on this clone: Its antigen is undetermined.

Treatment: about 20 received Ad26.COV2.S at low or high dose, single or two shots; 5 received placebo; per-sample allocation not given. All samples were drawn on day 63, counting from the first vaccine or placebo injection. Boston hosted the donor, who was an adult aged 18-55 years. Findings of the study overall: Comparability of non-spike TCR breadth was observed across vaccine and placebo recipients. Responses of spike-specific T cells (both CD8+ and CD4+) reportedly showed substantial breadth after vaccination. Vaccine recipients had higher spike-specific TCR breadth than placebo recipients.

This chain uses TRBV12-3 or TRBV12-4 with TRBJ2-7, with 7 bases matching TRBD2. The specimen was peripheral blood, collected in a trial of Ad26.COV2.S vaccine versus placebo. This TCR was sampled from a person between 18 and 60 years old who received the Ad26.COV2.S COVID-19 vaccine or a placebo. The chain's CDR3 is CASTRRGIDEQYF. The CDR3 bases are TGTGCCAGCACAAGGCGGGGGATCGACGAGCAGTACTTC.